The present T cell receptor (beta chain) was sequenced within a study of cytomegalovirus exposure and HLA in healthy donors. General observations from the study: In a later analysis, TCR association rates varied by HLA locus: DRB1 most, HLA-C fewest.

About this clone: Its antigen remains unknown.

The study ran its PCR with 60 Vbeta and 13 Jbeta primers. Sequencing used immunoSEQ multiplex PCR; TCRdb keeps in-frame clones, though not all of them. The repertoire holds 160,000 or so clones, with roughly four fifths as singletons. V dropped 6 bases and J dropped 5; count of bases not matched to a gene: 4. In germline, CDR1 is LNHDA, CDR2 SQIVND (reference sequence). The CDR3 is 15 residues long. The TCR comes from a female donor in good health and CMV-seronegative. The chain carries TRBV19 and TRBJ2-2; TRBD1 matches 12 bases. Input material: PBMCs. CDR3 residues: CASRGQGARTGELFF. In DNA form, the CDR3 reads TGTGCCAGTAGGGGACAGGGGGCGCGTACCGGGGAGCTGTTTTTT.